One sample yielded the 27 T cell receptor beta chains listed below, sequenced in a study of blood T cell repertoires in COVID-19. Clones were sequenced by immunoSEQ multiplex PCR, and TCRdb holds only the in-frame ones, with some missing. The table has 200,000 to 250,000 clones, around 83% seen once. The sequenced material came from peripheral blood. These TCRs come from a woman aged 50 to 60 with COVID-19, enrolled during active disease.

The chain recombines TRBV11-2 with TRBJ2-7; possible D gene TRBD1, 5 bases. The V end was cut by 3 bases, the J end by 3 bases, with 18 bases between. In germline, CDR1 is SGHAT, CDR2 FQNNGV. This CDR3 contains 16 residues. This CDR3 is CASSLGRGRFGYEQYV. Here the CDR3 DNA reads TGTGCCAGCAGCTTGGGAAGGGGTAGATTTGGCTACGAGCAGTACGTC.

This clone appeared once. The V gene is TRBV15, the J gene TRBJ2-1; TRBD2 matches at 8 bases. The CDR3 extends over 18 amino acids. V trimming: 1 base; J trimming: 3 bases; junction bases outside the gene matches: 11. The V gene's germline CDR1 is LNHNV and CDR2 YYDKDF (reference sequence). For the CDR3, the DNA is TGTGCCACCAGCAGAGTGTCAGAGCGGGGGAGTTACTACAATGAGCAGTTCTTC. Its protein is CATSRVSERGSYYNEQFF.

The chain couples TRBV23-1 to TRBJ1-6; D not resolved. TRBV23-1 is recorded as an ORF, its role being uncertain. Trimming removed 7 bases from V and 11 bases from J, with 9 bases in between. The CDR3 contains 11 residues. CDR3 sequence (DNA): TGCGCCAGCATCCAATCCGCACCCCTCCACTTT. Translation gives CASIQSAPLHF.

The V and J genes are TRBV6-2 or TRBV6-3 and TRBJ1-5; D is possibly TRBD1 (5 bases). The V and J ends lost 4 bases and 1 base respectively, with 11 bases between them. This CDR3 has 15 amino acids. Germline lookup yields CDR1 MNHEY and CDR2 SVGEGT. The CDR3 sequence: CASSSQGKSNQPQHF. The CDR3 nucleotides are TGTGCCAGCAGTTCCCAGGGAAAGAGCAATCAGCCCCAGCATTTT.

V gene TRBV20-1 combines with J gene TRBJ2-5; the D is unclear. V was shortened by 5 bases and J by 5 bases, with 9 bases between the two germline ends. The germline V gene has CDR1 DFQATT and CDR2 SNEGSKA (reference sequence). The CDR3 has 11 residues. The CDR3 DNA is TGCAGTGCTGAATGGCTTGAGACCCAGTACTTC. Translating it yields CSAEWLETQYF.

The count of this clone is one. This chain links TRBV12-2 with TRBJ2-6; the D call of TRBD2 is as the table states it, not checked on the DNA. TRBV12-2 is labeled a pseudogene. CDR3 size: 15 residues. CDR3 protein: CASRTRVCGANVLTF. The CDR3 DNA reads as TGTGCAAGTCGCACTCGGGTATGTGGGGCCAACGTCCTGACTTTC.

This chain links TRBV6-1 with TRBJ1-5; TRBD1 aligns across 12 bases. This CDR3 has 16 amino acids. After removal of 3 bases from V and 4 bases from J, the junction contained 4 bases not matched to a gene. Germline assignment: CDR1 MNHNS and CDR2 SASEGT. The DNA for the CDR3 is TGTGCCAGCAGTGATCCGGGACAGGGGGCGAATCAGCCCCAGCATTTT. Its translation is CASSDPGQGANQPQHF.

This clone was observed a handful of times. V usage is TRBV5-1 and J usage is TRBJ1-2, with TRBD1 as a possible D gene (5 bases). The CDR3 has 14 residues. In germline, CDR1 is SGHRS, CDR2 YFSETQ. V was cut by 1 base and J by 8 bases, with 15 bases left in between. The CDR3 DNA sequence: TGCGCCAGCAGCTTGCGGGGAGGGGAAGAAGGCTACACCTTC. Its protein product is CASSLRGGEEGYTF.

Written as DNA, the CDR3 is TGTGCCAGCAGTAAGGAAAATACAGGGCCCGATCAGCCCCAGCATTTT. It specifies CASSKENTGPDQPQHF. The V call is TRBV6-2 or TRBV6-3, the J call TRBJ1-5; maybe TRBD1 (6 bases). Looked up from germline, CDR1 is MNHEY and CDR2 is SVGEGT. The CDR3 has 16 residues. Trimming took 5 bases from V and 5 from J, leaving 19 bases between them.

The chain carries TRBV7-6 and TRBJ2-3; D is unresolved. Trimming cost V 3 bases and J 0 bases, with 10 bases left between them. Germline V gene lookup returns CDR1 SGHVS and CDR2 FNYEAQ. This CDR3 is built from 15 residues. The CDR3 here is CASSFTALSTDTQYF. CDR3 DNA sequence: TGTGCCAGCAGCTTTACAGCCCTCAGCACAGATACGCAGTATTTT.

The CDR3 reads CASSPGTNQQFF. In DNA, the CDR3 is TGTGCCAGCAGCCCGGGGACTAACCAGCAGTTCTTC. This chain uses TRBV11-2 with TRBJ2-1, with 7 bases lining up with TRBD2. CDR3 length: 12 amino acids. Germline values: CDR1 SGHAT, CDR2 FQNNGV. Trimming took 5 bases from V and 11 from J; bases not matched to a gene: 6.

This sequence joins TRBV5-4 and TRBJ1-1; TRBD1 aligns across 10 bases. The CDR3 loop spans 15 amino acids. Germline CDR1 and CDR2: SGHNT and YYREEE (reference sequence). Trimming at V came to 4 bases and at J to 3 bases, leaving 6 bases not matched to a gene. CDR3: CASSLRTGGYTEAFF. CDR3 in DNA: TGTGCCAGCAGCCTACGGACAGGGGGGTACACTGAAGCTTTCTTT.

This clone was seen a single time. CDR3 bases: TGTGCTAGTGGTTTGCTGAATGGGGGGAATGAGCAGTTCTTC. Encoded protein: CASGLLNGGNEQFF. This chain joins TRBV12-5 and TRBJ2-1; a weak D match, TRBD2 (6 bases). Germline V gives CDR1 LGHNT, CDR2 FRNRAP. CDR3 length: 14 amino acids. The ends were cut back, 2 bases at V and 7 bases at J, with 12 bases in the middle. Supplemented by reference TRBV12-5 and TRBJ2-1, the full variable domain reads DARVTQTPRHKVTEMGQEVTMRCQPILGHNTVFWYRQTMMQGLELLAYFRNRAPLDDSGMPKDRFSAEMPDATLATLKIQPSEPRDSAVYFCASGLLNGGNEQFFGPGTRLTVL.

This CDR3 reads CASSDVSEKLFF. The CDR3, as DNA: TGTGCCAGCAGTGATGTGAGTGAAAAACTGTTTTTT. This chain connects TRBV6-1 to TRBJ1-4; no clear D. The CDR3 runs 12 residues. The germline V and J ends were trimmed by 3 bases and 7 bases, with 6 bases remaining between them. Looked up from germline, CDR1 is MNHNS and CDR2 is SASEGT.

This clone was seen more than once but under ten times. The chain uses TRBV6-5 and TRBJ1-2; the D is unclear. Looked up from germline, CDR1 is MNHEY and CDR2 is SVGAGI. The CDR3 has 12 residues. With 7 bases removed from V and 3 bases from J, the gap between germline ends came to 9 bases. The CDR3 DNA is TGTGCCAGCACCGAGGCTCACTATGGCTACACCTTC. Translated: CASTEAHYGYTF.

The chain carries TRBV21-1 and TRBJ1-2; the D call in the table, TRBD1, was not verified against the DNA. TRBV21-1 is an annotated pseudogene. The CDR3 is 14 amino acids. The CDR3 loop is CASSKETGPHGYTF. Written as DNA, the CDR3 is TGTGCCAGCAGCAAGGAAACAGGGCCTCATGGCTACACCTTC.

The V and J genes are TRBV6-5 and TRBJ1-5; TRBD1 is a possible D gene (5 bases). The CDR3 runs to 13 residues. V lost 5 bases and J 5 bases, leaving 10 bases between the germline ends. CDR1 is MNHEY, CDR2 SVGAGI, per germline. CDR3: CASSRQQHQPQHF. In DNA, the CDR3 is TGTGCCAGCAGTAGACAGCAACATCAGCCCCAGCATTTT.

The chain links TRBV27 to TRBJ2-1; D is uncertain. V was pared by 2 bases and J by 0 bases, with 8 bases between. Looked up from germline, CDR1 is MNHEY and CDR2 is SMNVEV (reference sequence). The CDR3 is made up of 15 amino acids. CDR3 coding DNA: TGTGCCAGCAGTTTACACGCGAGCTCCTACAATGAGCAGTTCTTC. Encoded protein: CASSLHASSYNEQFF.

V gene TRBV30 combines with J gene TRBJ1-5; possible D gene TRBD1, 5 bases. V was trimmed by 0 bases and J by 6 bases, leaving 12 bases between them. CDR3 length equals 14 residues. CDR1 is GTSNPN, CDR2 SVGIG, per germline (reference sequence). The CDR3 nucleotides read TGTGCCTGGAGTGTACCGGGGGTCCGTCAGCCCCAGCATTTT. Protein sequence: CAWSVPGVRQPQHF.

The count of this clone is one. The rearrangement joins TRBV19 to TRBJ1-2; D is unresolved. V was clipped by 2 bases and J by 10 bases, with 8 bases between them. The V gene's germline CDR1 is LNHDA and CDR2 SQIVND (reference sequence). This CDR3 has 11 amino acids. CDR3 nucleotides: TGTGCCAGTAGTATAATGGCAGTCTACACCTTC. The encoded protein is CASSIMAVYTF.

V is TRBV30 and J is TRBJ1-2; D perhaps matches TRBD1 (6 bases). CDR1 is GTSNPN, CDR2 SVGIG, per germline (reference sequence). V lost 0 bases, J lost 7 bases, and 15 bases lay in between. The CDR3 consists of 14 residues. CDR3 nucleotides: TGTGCCTGGAGTGTTCTAGTTGGACAGTCTGGCTACACCTTC. Amino acids: CAWSVLVGQSGYTF.

CDR3: CASTSGYTQYF. As DNA, the CDR3 is TGTGCCAGCACGAGCGGTTATACGCAGTATTTT. This chain joins TRBV12-3 or TRBV12-4 and TRBJ2-3, with D possibly matching TRBD2 (5 bases). V shed 7 bases and J shed 7 bases, with 9 bases lying between them. This CDR3 spans 11 amino acids.

This sequence joins TRBV6-2 or TRBV6-3 and TRBJ2-7, with a tentative D call TRBD2 (6 bases). CDR1 is MNHEY, CDR2 SVGEGT, per germline. The V and J ends lost 6 bases and 1 base respectively, with 19 bases between them. The CDR3 covers 16 residues. CDR3 region: CASSSGTSWGSYEQYF. Written as DNA, the CDR3 is TGTGCCAGCAGCTCCGGGACTTCCTGGGGGTCCTACGAGCAGTACTTC.

The chain has TRBV4-3 and TRBJ2-1, with TRBD1 identical over 7 bases. CDR3 size: 15 residues. Germline V gene lookup returns CDR1 LGHNA and CDR2 YSLEER. J lost 5 bases, V lost 4 bases, and 8 bases had no gene match. DNA of the CDR3: TGCGCCAGCAGCCGGGACAGAGCTCAGAACAATGAGCAGTTCTTC. Its protein product is CASSRDRAQNNEQFF.

This clone was observed once. The chain has TRBV7-8 and TRBJ1-2, with TRBD1 matching 10 bases. Germline trimming cut 4 bases from V and 6 bases from J; bases unmatched to any gene: 8. CDR1 is SGHVS, CDR2 FQNEAQ, per germline. The CDR3 is 15 amino acids. The CDR3 loop is CASSSSGTGVDGYTF. The CDR3 bases are TGTGCCAGCAGCTCATCCGGGACAGGGGTGGATGGCTACACCTTC.

This chain uses TRBV19 with TRBJ1-3; the D is unclear. Germline loops: CDR1 LNHDA, CDR2 SQIVND (reference sequence). The ends were cut back, 3 bases at V and 4 bases at J, with 7 bases in the middle. The CDR3 runs to 13 residues. The CDR3, as DNA: TGTGCCAGTAGTATGCAGATCGGAAACACCATATATTTT. The encoded protein is CASSMQIGNTIYF.

This clone has only a few counts. The chain is built from TRBV19 and TRBJ2-7; TRBD1 is a possible D gene (6 bases). The CDR3 totals 13 residues. Trimming removed 10 bases from V and 3 bases from J, with 16 bases in between. The germline CDR1 and CDR2 sequences are LNHDA and SQIVND (reference sequence). CDR3 coding DNA: TGTGCCACAATGGACAGACTGAACTACGAGCAGTACTTC. As protein: CATMDRLNYEQYF.